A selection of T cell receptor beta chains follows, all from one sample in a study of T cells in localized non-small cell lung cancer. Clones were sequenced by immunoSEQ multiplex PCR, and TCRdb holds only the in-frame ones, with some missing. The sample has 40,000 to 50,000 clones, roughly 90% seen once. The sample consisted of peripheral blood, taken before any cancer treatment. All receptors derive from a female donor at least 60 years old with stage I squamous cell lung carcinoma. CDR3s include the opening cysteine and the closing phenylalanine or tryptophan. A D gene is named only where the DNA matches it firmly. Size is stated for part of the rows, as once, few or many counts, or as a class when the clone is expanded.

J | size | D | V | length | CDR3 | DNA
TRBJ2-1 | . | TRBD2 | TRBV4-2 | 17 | CASSQGPGRARVSEQFF | TGTGCCAGCAGCCAAGGCCCCGGGAGGGCCCGAGTCAGTGAGCAGTTCTTC
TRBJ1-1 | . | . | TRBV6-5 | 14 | CASSYGGGRTEAFF | TGTGCCAGCAGTTACGGTGGGGGCCGAACTGAAGCTTTCTTT
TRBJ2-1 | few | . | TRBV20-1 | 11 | CSAERYNEQFF | TGCAGTGCGGAGCGGTACAATGAGCAGTTCTTC
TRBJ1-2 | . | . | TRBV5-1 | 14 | CASSLEVFNYGYTF | TGCGCCAGCAGCTTGGAGGTGTTTAACTATGGCTACACCTTC
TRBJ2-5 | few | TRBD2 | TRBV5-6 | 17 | CASSLIYLAGGQETQYF | TGTGCCAGCAGCTTGATCTACCTAGCGGGAGGCCAAGAGACCCAGTACTTC
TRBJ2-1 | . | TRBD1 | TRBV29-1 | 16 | CSVPRTGALRGNEQFF | TGCAGCGTCCCCCGGACAGGGGCATTACGGGGCAATGAGCAGTTCTTC
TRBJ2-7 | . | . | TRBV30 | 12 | CAWSGIAYEQYF | TGTGCCTGGAGTGGGATAGCCTACGAGCAGTACTTC
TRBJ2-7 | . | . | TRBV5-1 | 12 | CASSWDNYEQYF | TGCGCCAGCAGTTGGGACAACTACGAGCAGTACTTC
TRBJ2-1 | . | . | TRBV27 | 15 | CASSNRLGTNNEQFF | TGTGCCAGCAGCAACCGCCTAGGGACAAACAATGAGCAGTTCTTC
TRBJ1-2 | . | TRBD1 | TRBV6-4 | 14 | CASSPGTGGYGYTF | TGTGCCAGCAGCCCCGGGACAGGGGGATATGGCTACACCTTC
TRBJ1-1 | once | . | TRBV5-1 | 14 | CASSLTGRDTEAFF | TGCGCCAGCAGCCTAACAGGGAGAGACACTGAAGCTTTCTTT
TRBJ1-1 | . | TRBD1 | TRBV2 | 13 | CASQGTARTEAFF | TGTGCCAGCCAAGGGACAGCGAGAACTGAAGCTTTCTTT
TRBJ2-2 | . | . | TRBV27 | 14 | CASSWGKDTGELFF | TGTGCCAGCAGTTGGGGGAAAGACACCGGGGAGCTGTTTTTT
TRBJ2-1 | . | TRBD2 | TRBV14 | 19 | CASSQVKTSGMSSYNEQFF | TGTGCCAGCAGCCAAGTTAAGACTAGCGGGATGAGCTCCTACAATGAGCAGTTCTTC
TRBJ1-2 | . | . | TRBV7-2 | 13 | CASSLARPAGYTF | TGTGCCAGCAGCTTAGCGCGTCCGGCTGGCTACACCTTC
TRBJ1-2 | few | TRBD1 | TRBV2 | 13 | CASSRQGLSGYTF | TGTGCCAGCAGTCGACAGGGATTAAGTGGCTACACCTTC
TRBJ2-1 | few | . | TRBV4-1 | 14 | CASSQRWGDKEQFF | TGCGCCAGCAGCCAAAGGTGGGGGGATAAAGAGCAGTTCTTC
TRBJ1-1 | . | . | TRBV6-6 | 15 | CASSYEGRGNTEAFF | TGTGCCAGCAGTTACGAAGGGAGGGGGAACACTGAAGCTTTCTTT
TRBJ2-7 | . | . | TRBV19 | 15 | CASSPEGPGAYEQYF | TGTGCCAGTAGCCCGGAGGGGCCCGGGGCCTACGAGCAGTACTTC
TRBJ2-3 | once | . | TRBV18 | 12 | CASSPEGDTQYF | TGTGCCAGCTCACCTGAGGGGGATACGCAGTATTTT
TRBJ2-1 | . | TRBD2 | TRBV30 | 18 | CAWSSWLAGAAEYNEQFF | TGTGCCTGGAGTTCTTGGCTAGCGGGAGCGGCCGAATACAATGAGCAGTTCTTC
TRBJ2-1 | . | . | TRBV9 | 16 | CASSVVAGTRHNEQFF | TGTGCCAGCAGCGTAGTGGCGGGAACTAGGCACAATGAGCAGTTCTTC
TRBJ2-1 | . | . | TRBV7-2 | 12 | CASSPTLDEQFF | TGTGCCAGCAGCCCCACCTTGGATGAGCAGTTCTTC
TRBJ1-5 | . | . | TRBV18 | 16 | CASSPEGGYRNQPQHF | TGTGCCAGCTCACCAGAGGGGGGCTACCGCAATCAGCCCCAGCATTTT
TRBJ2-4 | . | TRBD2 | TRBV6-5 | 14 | CASSYSAGVDIQYF | TGTGCCAGCAGTTACTCGGCGGGGGTAGACATTCAGTACTTC
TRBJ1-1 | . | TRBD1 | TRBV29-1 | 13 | CSVRQGMNTEAFF | TGCAGCGTCAGACAGGGGATGAACACTGAAGCTTTCTTT
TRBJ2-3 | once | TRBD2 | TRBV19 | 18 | CASSIVGVGREPTDTQYF | TGTGCCAGTAGTATAGTAGGAGTAGGGCGGGAGCCCACAGATACGCAGTATTTT
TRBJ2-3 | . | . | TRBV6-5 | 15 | CASSYRDPQTDTQYF | TGTGCCAGCAGTTACCGGGACCCCCAGACAGATACGCAGTATTTT
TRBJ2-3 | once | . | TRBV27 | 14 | CASSFAAGTDTQYF | TGTGCCAGCAGTTTCGCCGCCGGCACAGATACGCAGTATTTT
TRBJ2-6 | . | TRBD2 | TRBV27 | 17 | CASTQSGRGSGANVLTF | TGTGCCAGCACCCAGAGCGGGAGGGGCTCTGGGGCCAACGTCCTGACTTTC
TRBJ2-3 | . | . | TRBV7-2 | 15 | CASSFWGRGTDTQYF | TGTGCCAGCAGCTTTTGGGGCAGGGGTACAGATACGCAGTATTTT
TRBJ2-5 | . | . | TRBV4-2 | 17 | CASSPSPDNQVEETQYF | TGTGCCAGCAGCCCCTCCCCAGACAACCAGGTGGAAGAGACCCAGTACTTC
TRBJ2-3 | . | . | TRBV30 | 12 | CAWSSGTDTQYF | TGTGCCTGGAGTTCTGGCACAGATACGCAGTATTTT
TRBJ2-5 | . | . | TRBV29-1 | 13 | CSVDIDFQETQYF | TGCAGCGTTGATATTGACTTCCAAGAGACCCAGTACTTC
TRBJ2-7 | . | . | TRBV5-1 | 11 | CASSSSREQYF | TGCGCCAGCAGCTCTTCGCGCGAGCAGTACTTC
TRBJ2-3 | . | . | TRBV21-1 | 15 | CASSHGPGGTDTQYF | TGTGCCAGCAGCCACGGACCCGGGGGCACAGATACGCAGTATTTT
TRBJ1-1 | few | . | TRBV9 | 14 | CASSVVKGSGEAFF | TGTGCCAGCAGCGTAGTTAAGGGTTCGGGAGAAGCTTTCTTT
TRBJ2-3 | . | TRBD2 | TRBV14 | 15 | CASSQRLAGVDTQYF | TGTGCCAGCAGCCAGAGACTAGCGGGAGTGGATACGCAGTATTTT
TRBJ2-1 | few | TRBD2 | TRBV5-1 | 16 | CASSLSGASGKNEQFF | TGCGCCAGCAGCTTATCGGGGGCTAGCGGGAAGAATGAGCAGTTCTTC
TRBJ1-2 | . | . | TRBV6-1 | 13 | CASSLQGSYGYTF | TGTGCCAGCAGTCTACAGGGATCCTATGGCTACACCTTC
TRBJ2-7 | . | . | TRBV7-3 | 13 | CASSLLQGYEQYF | TGTGCCAGCAGCTTATTGCAGGGGTACGAGCAGTACTTC
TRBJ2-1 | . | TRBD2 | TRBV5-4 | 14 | CASRRSGLDNEQFF | TGTGCCAGCAGGAGATCGGGACTAGACAATGAGCAGTTCTTC
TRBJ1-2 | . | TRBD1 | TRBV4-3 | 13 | CASSQDRGYGYTF | TGCGCCAGCAGCCAGGACAGGGGGTATGGCTACACCTTC
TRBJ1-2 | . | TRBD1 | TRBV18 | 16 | CASSPGQGGRNYGYTF | TGTGCCAGCTCACCGGGACAGGGAGGGCGGAACTATGGCTACACCTTC
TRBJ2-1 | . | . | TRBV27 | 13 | CASSLANYNEQFF | TGTGCCAGCAGTTTAGCAAACTACAATGAGCAGTTCTTC
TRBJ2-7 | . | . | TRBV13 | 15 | CASSLGTRGPYEQYF | TGTGCCAGCAGCTTAGGGACTAGAGGGCCCTACGAGCAGTACTTC
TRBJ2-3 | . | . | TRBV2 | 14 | CASSEVVYTDTQYF | TGTGCCAGCAGTGAAGTCGTCTACACAGATACGCAGTATTTT
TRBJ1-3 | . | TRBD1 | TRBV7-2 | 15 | CASSRGQGVTNTIYF | TGTGCCAGCAGCCGGGGACAGGGGGTGACAAACACCATATATTTT
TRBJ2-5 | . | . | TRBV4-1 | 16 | CASSQDAGIARETQYF | TGCGCCAGCAGCCAAGATGCGGGCATAGCCAGGGAGACCCAGTACTTC
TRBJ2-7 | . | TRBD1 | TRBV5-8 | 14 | CASSLDRGTYEQYF | TGTGCCAGCAGCTTAGACAGGGGTACCTACGAGCAGTACTTC
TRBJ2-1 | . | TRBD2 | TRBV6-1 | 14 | CASSEAPSGNEQFF | TGTGCCAGCAGTGAAGCGCCTAGCGGGAATGAGCAGTTCTTC